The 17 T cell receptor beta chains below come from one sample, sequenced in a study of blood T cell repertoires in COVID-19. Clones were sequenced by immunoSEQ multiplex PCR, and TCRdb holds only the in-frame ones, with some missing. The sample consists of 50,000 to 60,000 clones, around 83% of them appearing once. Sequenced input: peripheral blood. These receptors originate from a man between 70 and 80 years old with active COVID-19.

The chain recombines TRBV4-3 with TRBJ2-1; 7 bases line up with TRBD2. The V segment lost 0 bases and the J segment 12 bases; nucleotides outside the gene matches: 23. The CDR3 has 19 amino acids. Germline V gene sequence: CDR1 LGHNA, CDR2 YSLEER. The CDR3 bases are TGCGCCAGCAGCCAAGAGTTTATATCCGCTAGCGGTCCTCCCTTCGGGCAGTTCTTC. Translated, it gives CASSQEFISASGPPFGQFF.

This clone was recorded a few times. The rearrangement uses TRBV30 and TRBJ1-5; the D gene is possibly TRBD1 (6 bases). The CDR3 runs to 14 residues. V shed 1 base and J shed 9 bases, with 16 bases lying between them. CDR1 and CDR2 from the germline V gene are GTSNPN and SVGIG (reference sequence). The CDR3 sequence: CAWSEVGGLRPQHF. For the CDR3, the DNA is TGTGCCTGGAGTGAAGTGGGGGGGCTGAGGCCCCAGCATTTT.

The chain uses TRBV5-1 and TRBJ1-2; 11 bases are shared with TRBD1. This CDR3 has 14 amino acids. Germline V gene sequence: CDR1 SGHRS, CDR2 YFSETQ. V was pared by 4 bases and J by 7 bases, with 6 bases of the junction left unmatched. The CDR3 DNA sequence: TGCGCCAGCAGCCAAGGACAGGGGGCGAGTGGCTACACCTTC. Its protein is CASSQGQGASGYTF.

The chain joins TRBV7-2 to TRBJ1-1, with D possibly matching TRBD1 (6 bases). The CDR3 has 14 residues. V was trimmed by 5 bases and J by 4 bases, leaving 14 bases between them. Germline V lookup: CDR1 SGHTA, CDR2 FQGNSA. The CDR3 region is CASSPGRGSTEAFF. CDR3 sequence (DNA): TGTGCCAGCAGCCCCGGGAGGGGGAGCACTGAAGCTTTCTTT.

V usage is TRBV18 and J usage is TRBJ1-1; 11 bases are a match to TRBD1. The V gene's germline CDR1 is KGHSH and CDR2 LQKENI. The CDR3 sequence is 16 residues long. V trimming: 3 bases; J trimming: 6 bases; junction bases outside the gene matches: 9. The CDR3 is CASSPKDRGRGSEAFF. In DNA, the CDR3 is TGTGCCAGCTCACCGAAGGACAGGGGGCGAGGATCTGAAGCTTTCTTT.

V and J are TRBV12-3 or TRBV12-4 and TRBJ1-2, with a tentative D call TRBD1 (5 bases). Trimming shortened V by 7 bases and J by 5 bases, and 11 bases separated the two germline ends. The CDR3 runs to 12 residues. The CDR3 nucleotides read TGTGCCAGCACGACAGTGGGGTATGGCTACACCTTC. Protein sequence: CASTTVGYGYTF.

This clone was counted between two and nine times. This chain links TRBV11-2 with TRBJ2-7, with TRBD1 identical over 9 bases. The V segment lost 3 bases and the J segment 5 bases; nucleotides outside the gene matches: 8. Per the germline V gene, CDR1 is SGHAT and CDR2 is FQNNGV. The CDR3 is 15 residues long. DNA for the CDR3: TGTGCCAGCAGCTTTACCTACAGGGGGCCCCACGAGCAGTACTTC. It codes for CASSFTYRGPHEQYF.

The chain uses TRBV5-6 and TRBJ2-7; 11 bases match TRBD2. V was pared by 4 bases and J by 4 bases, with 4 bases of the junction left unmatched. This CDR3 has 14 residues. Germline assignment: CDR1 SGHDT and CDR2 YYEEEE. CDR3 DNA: TGTGCCAGCAGCCCCACTAGCGGGGGTTACGAGCAGTACTTC. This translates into CASSPTSGGYEQYF.

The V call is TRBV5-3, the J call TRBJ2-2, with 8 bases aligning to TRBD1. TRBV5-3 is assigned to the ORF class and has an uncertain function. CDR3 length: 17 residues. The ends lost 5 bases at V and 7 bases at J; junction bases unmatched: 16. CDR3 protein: CARSIGGGQGAIGELFF. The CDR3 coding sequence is TGTGCCAGAAGTATTGGTGGGGGGCAGGGGGCTATCGGGGAGCTGTTTTTT.

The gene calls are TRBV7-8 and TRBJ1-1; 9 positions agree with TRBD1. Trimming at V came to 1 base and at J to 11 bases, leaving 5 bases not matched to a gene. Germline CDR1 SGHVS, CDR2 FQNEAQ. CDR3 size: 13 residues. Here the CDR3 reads CASSLGRTGAAFF. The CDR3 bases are TGTGCCAGCAGCTTAGGGCGGACAGGGGCGGCTTTCTTT.

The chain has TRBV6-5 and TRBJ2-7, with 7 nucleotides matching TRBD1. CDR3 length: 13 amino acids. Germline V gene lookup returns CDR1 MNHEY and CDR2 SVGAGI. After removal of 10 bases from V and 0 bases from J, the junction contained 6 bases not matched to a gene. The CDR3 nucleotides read TGTGCCATTACACAGGGGCGCTCCTACGAGCAGTACTTC. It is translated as CAITQGRSYEQYF.

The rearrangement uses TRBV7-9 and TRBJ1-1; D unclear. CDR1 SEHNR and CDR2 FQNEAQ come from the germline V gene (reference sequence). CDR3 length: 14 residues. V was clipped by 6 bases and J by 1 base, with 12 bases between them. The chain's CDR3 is CASRHPGENTEAFF. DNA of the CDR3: TGTGCCAGCAGACACCCAGGCGAGAACACTGAAGCTTTCTTT.

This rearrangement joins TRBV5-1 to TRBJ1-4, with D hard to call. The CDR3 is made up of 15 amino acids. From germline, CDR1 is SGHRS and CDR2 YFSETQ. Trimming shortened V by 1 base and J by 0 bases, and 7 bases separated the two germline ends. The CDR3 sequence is CASSLLGTTNEKLFF. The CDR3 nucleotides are TGCGCCAGCAGCTTGCTCGGGACAACTAATGAAAAACTGTTTTTT.

DNA of the CDR3: TGTGCCAGCAGCCTGACTAGCGGACCTAGCACAGATACGCAGTATTTT. Translating it yields CASSLTSGPSTDTQYF. This chain uses TRBV7-9 with TRBJ2-3; 9 bases match TRBD2. CDR1 and CDR2 (germline): SEHNR, FQNEAQ (reference sequence). The CDR3 sequence is 16 residues long. V shed 5 bases, J shed 0 bases, and the junction held 6 bases outside the gene matches.

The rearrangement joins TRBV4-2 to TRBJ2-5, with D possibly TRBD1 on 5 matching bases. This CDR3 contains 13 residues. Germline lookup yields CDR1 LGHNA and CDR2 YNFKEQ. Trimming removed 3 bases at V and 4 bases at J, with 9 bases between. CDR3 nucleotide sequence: TGTGCCAGCAGCCAGGGTAGGGGAGAGACCCAGTACTTC. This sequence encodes CASSQGRGETQYF.

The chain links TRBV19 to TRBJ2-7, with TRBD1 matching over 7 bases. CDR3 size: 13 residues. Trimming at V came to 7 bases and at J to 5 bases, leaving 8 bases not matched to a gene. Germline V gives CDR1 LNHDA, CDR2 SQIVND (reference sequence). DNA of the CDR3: TGTGCCAGTACGGCAGGGGGAATGGACGAGCAGTACTTC. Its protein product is CASTAGGMDEQYF.

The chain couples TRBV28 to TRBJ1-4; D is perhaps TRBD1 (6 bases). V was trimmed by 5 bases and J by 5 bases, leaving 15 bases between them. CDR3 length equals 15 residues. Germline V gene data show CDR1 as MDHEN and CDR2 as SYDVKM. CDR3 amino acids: CASSLNRALNEKLFF. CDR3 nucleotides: TGTGCCAGCAGTCTGAACAGGGCCTTAAATGAAAAACTGTTTTTT.